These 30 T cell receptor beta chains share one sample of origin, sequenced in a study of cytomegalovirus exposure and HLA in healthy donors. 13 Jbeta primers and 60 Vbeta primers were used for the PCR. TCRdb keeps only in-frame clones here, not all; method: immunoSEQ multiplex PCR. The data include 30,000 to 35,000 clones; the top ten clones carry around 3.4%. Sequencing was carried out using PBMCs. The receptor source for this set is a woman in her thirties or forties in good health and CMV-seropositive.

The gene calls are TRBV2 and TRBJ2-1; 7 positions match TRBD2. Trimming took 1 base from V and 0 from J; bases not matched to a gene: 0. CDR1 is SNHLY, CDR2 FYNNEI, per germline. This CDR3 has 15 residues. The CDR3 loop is CASSEGGSSYNEQFF. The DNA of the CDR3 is TGTGCCAGCAGTGAAGGCGGGAGCTCCTACAATGAGCAGTTCTTC. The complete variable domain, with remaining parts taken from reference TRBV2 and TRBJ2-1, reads EPEVTQTPSHQVTQMGQEVILRCVPISNHLYFYWYRQILGQKVEFLVSFYNNEISEKSEIFDDQFSVERPDGSNFTLKIRSTKLEDSAMYFCASSEGGSSYNEQFFGPGTRLTVL.

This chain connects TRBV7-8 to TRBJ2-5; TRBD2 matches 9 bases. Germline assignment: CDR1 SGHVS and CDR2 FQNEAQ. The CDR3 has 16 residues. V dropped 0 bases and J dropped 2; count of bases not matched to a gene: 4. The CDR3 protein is CASSLALTSGQETQYF. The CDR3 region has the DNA TGTGCCAGCAGCTTAGCGTTGACTAGCGGACAAGAGACCCAGTACTTC.

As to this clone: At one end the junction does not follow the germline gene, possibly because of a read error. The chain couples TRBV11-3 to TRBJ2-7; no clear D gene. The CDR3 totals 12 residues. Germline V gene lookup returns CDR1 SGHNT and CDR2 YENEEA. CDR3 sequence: CASRLDQKEQYF. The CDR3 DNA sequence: TGTGCCAGCAGATTAGATCAGAAAGAGCAGTACTTC.

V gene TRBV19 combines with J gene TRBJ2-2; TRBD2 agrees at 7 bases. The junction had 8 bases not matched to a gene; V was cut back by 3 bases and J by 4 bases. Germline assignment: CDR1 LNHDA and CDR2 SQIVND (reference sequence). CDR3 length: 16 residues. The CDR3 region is CASSIGGRRVTGELFF. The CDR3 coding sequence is TGTGCCAGTAGTATCGGCGGGAGAAGAGTCACCGGGGAGCTGTTTTTT.

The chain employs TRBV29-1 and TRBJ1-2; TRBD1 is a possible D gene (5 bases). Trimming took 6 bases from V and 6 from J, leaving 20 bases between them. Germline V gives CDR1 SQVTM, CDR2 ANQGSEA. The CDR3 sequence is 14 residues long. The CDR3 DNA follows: TGCAGCGTCGGACCTTTAAAAGGGGTGGATGGCTACACCTTC. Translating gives CSVGPLKGVDGYTF.

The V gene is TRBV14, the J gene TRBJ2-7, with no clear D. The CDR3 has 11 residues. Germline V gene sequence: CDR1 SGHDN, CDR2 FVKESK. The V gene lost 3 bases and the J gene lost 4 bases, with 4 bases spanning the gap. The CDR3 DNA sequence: TGTGCCAGCAGCCAGAGATACGAGCAGTACTTC. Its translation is CASSQRYEQYF.

CDR3: CASSLAGALIKGYTF. The CDR3 nucleotides are TGTGCCAGCAGCTTAGCTGGAGCCCTAATTAAGGGCTACACCTTC. The rearrangement joins TRBV7-9 to TRBJ1-2; D unresolved. The CDR3 totals 15 residues. Between the trimmed V and J ends, which lost 0 bases and 8 bases, there was a span of 16 bases. The germline V gene has CDR1 SEHNR and CDR2 FQNEAQ (reference sequence).

The CDR3 sequence: CASSYEAGESDNEQFF. CDR3 coding DNA: TGTGCCAGCAGTTACGAAGCGGGAGAGTCCGACAATGAGCAGTTCTTC. V and J are TRBV6-5 and TRBJ2-1; TRBD2 matches 8 bases. Germline CDR1 reads MNHEY; CDR2 reads SVGAGI. The CDR3 has 16 amino acids. V was pared by 2 bases and J by 5 bases, with 8 bases of the junction left unmatched.

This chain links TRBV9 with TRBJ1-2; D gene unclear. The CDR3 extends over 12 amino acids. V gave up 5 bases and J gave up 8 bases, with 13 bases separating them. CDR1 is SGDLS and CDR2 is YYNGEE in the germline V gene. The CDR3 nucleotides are TGTGCCAGCAGGGAGGGAGGGTACGGCTACACCTTC. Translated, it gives CASREGGYGYTF.

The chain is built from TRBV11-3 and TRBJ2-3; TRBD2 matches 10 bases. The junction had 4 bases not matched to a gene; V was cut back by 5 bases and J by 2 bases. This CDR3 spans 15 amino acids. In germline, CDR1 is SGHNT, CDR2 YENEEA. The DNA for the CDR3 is TGTGCCAGCAGCCAAGGACTAGCGGCCACAGATACGCAGTATTTT. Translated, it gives CASSQGLAATDTQYF.

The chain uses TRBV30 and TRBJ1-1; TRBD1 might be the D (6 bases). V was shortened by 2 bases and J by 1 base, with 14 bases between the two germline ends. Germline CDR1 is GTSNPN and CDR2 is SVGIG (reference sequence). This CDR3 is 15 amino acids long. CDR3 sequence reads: CAWSYIDRTNTEAFF. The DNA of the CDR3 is TGTGCCTGGAGTTATATCGACAGGACGAACACTGAAGCTTTCTTT.

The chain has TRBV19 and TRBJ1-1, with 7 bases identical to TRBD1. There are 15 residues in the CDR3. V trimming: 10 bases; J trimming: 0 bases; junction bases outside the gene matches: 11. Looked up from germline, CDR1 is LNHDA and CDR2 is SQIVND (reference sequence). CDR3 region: CATKLSTGMNTEAFF. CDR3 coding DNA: TGTGCCACTAAATTATCGACAGGGATGAACACTGAAGCTTTCTTT.

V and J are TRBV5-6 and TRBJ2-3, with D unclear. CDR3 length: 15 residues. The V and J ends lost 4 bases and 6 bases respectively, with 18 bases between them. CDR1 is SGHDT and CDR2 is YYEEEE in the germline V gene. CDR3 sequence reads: CASSRESYVLDTQYF. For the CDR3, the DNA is TGTGCCAGCAGCAGAGAGTCCTACGTATTGGATACGCAGTATTTT.

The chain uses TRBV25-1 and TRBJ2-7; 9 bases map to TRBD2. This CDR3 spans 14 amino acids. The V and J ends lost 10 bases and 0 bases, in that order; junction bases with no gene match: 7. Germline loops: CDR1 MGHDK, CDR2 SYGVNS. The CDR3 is CATSPSGNSYEQYF. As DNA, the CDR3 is TGTGCCACAAGTCCTAGCGGGAACTCCTACGAGCAGTACTTC.

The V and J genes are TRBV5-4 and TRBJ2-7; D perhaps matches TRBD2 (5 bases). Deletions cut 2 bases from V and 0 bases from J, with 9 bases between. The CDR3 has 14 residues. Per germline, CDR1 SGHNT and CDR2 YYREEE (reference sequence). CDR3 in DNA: TGTGCCAGCAGCTTAGCGGCAGACTCCTACGAGCAGTACTTC. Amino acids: CASSLAADSYEQYF.

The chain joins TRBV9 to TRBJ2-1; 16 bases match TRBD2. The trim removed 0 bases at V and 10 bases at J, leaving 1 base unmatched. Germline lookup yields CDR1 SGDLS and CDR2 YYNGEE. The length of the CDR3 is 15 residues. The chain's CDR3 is CASSVEGLAGGEQFF. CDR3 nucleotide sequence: TGTGCCAGCAGCGTAGAGGGACTAGCGGGGGGGGAGCAGTTCTTC.

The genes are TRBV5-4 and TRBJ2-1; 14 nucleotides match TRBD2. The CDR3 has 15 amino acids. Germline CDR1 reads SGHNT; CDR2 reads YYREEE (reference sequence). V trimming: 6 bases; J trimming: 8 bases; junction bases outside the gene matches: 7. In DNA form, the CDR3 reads TGTGCCAGCAACCCGGGACTAGCGGGAGAAGATGAGCAGTTCTTC. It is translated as CASNPGLAGEDEQFF.

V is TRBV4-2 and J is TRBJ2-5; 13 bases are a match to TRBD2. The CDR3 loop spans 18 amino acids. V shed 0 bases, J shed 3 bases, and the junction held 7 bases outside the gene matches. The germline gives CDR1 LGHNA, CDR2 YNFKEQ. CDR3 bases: TGTGCCAGCAGCCAAGAAAGGACTAGCGGGAGAGGGGAAGAGACCCAGTACTTC. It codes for CASSQERTSGRGEETQYF.

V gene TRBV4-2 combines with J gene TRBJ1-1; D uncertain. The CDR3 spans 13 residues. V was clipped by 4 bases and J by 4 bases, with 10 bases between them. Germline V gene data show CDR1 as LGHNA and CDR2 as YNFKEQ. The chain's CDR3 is CASSPRSGTEAFF. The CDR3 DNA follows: TGTGCCAGCAGCCCGAGGAGCGGCACTGAAGCTTTCTTT.

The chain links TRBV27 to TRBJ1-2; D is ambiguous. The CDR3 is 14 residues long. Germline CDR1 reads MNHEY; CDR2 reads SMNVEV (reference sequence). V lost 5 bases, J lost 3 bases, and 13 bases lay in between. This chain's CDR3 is CASSPREAHYGYTF. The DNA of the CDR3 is TGTGCCAGCAGTCCTCGGGAAGCTCACTATGGCTACACCTTC.

The CDR3 nucleotides read TGCGCCAGCAGCCAAGACGGTTCCGGGGAGCTGTTTTTT. It codes for CASSQDGSGELFF. The chain couples TRBV4-3 to TRBJ2-2; D is undetermined. V was cut by 0 bases and J by 6 bases, with 5 bases left in between. The CDR3 covers 13 residues. Germline CDR1 is LGHNA and CDR2 is YSLEER.

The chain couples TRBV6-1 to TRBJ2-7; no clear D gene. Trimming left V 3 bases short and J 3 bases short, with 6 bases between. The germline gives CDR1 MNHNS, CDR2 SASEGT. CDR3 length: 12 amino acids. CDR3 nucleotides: TGTGCCAGCAGTGATAACTTCTACGAGCAGTACTTC. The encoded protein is CASSDNFYEQYF.

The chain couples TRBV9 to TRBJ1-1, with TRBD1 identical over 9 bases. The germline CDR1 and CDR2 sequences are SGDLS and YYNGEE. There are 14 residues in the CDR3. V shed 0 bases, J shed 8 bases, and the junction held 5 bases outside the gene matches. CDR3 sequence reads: CASSVEGTGPEAFF. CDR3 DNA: TGTGCCAGCAGCGTAGAGGGGACAGGGCCCGAAGCTTTCTTT.

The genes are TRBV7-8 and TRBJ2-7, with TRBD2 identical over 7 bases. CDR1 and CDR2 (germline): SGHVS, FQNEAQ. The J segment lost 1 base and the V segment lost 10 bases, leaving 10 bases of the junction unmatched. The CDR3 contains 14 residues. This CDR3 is CATHGASGSYEQYF. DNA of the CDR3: TGTGCCACCCACGGGGCTAGCGGATCCTACGAGCAGTACTTC.

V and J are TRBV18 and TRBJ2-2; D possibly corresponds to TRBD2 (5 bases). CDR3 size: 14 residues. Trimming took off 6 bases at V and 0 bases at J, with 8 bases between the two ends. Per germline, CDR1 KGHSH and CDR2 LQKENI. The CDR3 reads CASSTRANTGELFF. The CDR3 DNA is TGTGCCAGCTCGACGAGGGCGAACACCGGGGAGCTGTTTTTT.

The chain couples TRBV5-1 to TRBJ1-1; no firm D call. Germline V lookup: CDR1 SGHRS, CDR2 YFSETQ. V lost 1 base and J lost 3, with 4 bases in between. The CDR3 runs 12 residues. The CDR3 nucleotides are TGCGCCAGCAGCTTGTCTGACACTGAAGCTTTCTTT. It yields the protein CASSLSDTEAFF.

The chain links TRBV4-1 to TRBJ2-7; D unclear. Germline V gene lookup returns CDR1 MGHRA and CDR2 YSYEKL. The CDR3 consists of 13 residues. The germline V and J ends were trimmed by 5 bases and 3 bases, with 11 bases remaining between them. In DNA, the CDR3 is TGCGCCAGCAGCGACGAGCGAGACTACGAGCAGTACTTC. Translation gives CASSDERDYEQYF.

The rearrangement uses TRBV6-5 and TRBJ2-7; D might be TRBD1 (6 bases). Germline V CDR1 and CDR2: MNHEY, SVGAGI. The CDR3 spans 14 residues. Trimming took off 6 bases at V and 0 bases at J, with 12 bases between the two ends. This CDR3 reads CASSLQGGSYEQYF. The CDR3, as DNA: TGTGCCAGCAGCCTACAGGGCGGCTCCTACGAGCAGTACTTC.

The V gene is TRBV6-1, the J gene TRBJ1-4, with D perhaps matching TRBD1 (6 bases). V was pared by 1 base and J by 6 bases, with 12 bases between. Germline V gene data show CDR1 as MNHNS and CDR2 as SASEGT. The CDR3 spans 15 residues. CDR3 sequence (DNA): TGTGCCAGCAGTGAAGATCCAGGGGCTGATGAAAAACTGTTTTTT. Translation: CASSEDPGADEKLFF.

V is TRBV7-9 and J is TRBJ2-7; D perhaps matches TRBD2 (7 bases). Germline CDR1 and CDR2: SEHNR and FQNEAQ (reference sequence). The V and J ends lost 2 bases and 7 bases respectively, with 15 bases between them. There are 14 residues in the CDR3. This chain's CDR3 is CASSLSGGGREQYF. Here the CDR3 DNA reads TGTGCCAGCAGCTTAAGTGGGGGGGGGCGTGAGCAGTACTTC.